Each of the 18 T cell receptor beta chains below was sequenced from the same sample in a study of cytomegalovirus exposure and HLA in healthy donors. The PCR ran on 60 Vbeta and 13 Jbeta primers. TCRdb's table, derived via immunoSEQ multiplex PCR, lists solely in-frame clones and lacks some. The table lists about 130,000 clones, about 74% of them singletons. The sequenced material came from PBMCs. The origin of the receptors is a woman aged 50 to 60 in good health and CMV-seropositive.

CDR3: CAWSNGTNRNQPQHF. The CDR3 coding sequence is TGTGCCTGGAGTAACGGGACAAATCGCAATCAGCCCCAGCATTTT. This chain uses TRBV30 with TRBJ1-5, with D perhaps matching TRBD1 (6 bases). V was trimmed by 2 bases and J by 2 bases, leaving 13 bases between them. This CDR3 spans 15 amino acids. Germline CDR1 reads GTSNPN; CDR2 reads SVGIG (reference sequence).

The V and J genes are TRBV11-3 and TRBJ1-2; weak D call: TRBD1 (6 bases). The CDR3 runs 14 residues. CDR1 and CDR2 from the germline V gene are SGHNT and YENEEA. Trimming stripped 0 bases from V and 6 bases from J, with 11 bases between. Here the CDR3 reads CASSLDFGGHGYTF. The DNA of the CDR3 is TGTGCCAGCAGCTTAGATTTTGGGGGCCATGGCTACACCTTC.

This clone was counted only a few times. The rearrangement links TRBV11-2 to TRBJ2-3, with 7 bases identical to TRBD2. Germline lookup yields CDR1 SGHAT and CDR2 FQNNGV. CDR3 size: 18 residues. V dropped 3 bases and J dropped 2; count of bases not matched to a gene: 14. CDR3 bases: TGTGCCAGCAGCTTGGACGGACTAGGCTTTCCTACCACAGATACGCAGTATTTT. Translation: CASSLDGLGFPTTDTQYF.

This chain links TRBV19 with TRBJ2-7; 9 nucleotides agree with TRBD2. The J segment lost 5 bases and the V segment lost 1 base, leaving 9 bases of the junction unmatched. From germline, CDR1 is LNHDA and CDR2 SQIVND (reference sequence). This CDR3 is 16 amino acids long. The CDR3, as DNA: TGTGCCAGTAGTATAGGTTTGGCGGGGGGGCTGCACGAGCAGTACTTC. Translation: CASSIGLAGGLHEQYF.

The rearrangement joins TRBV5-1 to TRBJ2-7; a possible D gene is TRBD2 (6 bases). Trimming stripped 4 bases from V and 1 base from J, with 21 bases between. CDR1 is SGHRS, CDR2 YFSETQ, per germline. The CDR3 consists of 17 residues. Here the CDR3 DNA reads TGCGCCAGCAGCCCTGACGGGGGTTCTGGATTATCCTACGAGCAGTACTTC. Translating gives CASSPDGGSGLSYEQYF.

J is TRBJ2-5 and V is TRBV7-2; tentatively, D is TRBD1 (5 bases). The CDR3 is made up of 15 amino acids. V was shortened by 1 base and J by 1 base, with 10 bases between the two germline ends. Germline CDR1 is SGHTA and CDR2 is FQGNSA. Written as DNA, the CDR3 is TGTGCCAGCAGCTTAGGAGCGACAGTCCAAGAGACCCAGTACTTC. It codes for CASSLGATVQETQYF.

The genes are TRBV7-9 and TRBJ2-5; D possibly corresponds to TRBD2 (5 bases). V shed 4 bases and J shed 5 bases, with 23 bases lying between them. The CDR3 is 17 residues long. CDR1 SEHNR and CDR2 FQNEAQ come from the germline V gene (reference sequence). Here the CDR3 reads CASSSKVGSFVSETQYF. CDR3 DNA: TGTGCCAGCAGCTCTAAGGTTGGGAGCTTCGTGTCGGAGACCCAGTACTTC.

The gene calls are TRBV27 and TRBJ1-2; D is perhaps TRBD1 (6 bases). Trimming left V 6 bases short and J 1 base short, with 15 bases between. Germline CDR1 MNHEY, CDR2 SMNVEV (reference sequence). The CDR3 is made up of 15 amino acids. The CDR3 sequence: CASSPIGQINYGYTF. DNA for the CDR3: TGTGCCAGCAGCCCCATAGGACAGATTAACTATGGCTACACCTTC.

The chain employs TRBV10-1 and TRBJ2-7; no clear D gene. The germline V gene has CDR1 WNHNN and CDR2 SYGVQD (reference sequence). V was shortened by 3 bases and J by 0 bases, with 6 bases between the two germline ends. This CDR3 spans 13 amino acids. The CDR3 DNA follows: TGCGCCAGCAGTGAATCGGTCTCCTACGAGCAGTACTTC. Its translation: CASSESVSYEQYF.

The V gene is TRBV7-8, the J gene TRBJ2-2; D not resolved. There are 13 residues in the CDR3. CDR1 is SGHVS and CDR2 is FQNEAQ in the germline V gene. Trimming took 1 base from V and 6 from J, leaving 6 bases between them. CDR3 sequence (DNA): TGTGCCAGCAGCTTAGGTACGGCCGGGGAGCTGTTTTTT. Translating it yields CASSLGTAGELFF.

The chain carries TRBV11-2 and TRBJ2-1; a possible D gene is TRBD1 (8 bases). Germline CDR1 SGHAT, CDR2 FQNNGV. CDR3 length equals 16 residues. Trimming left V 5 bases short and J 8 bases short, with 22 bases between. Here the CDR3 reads CASSDHRGGPPDEQFF. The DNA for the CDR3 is TGTGCCAGCAGCGACCACAGGGGGGGCCCTCCCGATGAGCAGTTCTTC.

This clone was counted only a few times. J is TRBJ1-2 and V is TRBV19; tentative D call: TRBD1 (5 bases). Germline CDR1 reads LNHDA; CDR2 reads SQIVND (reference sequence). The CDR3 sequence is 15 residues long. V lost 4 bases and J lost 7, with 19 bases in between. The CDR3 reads CASSTTLQGSGGYTF. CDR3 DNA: TGTGCCAGTAGTACAACCCTCCAGGGATCGGGTGGCTACACCTTC.

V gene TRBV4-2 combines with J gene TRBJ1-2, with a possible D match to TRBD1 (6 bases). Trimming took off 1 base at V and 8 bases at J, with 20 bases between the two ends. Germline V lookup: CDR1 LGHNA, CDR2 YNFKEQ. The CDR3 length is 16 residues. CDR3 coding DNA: TGTGCCAGCAGCCAAGTCCCGGTACAGGGATTTTTGGGCTACACCTTC. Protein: CASSQVPVQGFLGYTF.

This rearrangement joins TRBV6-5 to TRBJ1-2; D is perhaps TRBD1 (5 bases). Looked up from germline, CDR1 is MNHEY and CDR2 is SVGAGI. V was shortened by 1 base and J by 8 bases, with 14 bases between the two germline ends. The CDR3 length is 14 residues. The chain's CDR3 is CASSYWGGSGGYTF. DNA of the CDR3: TGTGCCAGCAGTTACTGGGGGGGAAGTGGGGGCTACACCTTC.

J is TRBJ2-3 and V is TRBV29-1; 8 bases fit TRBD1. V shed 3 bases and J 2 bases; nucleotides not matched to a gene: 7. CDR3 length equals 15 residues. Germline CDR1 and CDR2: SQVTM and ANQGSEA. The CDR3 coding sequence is TGCAGCGTTGATTGGTTGGGACAGGCCACAGATACGCAGTATTTT. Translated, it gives CSVDWLGQATDTQYF.

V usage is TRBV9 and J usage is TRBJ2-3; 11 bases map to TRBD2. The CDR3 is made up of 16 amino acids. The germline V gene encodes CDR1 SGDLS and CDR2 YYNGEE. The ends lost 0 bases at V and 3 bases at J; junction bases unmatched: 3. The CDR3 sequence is CASSVVAGGPTDTQYF. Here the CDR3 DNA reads TGTGCCAGCAGCGTAGTAGCGGGGGGGCCGACAGATACGCAGTATTTT.

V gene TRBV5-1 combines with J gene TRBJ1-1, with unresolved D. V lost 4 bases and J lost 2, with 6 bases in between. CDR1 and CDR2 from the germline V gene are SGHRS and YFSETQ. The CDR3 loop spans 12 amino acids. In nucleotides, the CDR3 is TGCGCCAGCAGCCTTGTAAACACTGAAGCTTTCTTT. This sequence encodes CASSLVNTEAFF.

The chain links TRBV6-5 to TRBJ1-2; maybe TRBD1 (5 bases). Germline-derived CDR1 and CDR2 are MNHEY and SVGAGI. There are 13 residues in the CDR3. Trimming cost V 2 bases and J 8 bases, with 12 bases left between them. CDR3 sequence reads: CASSYIRGIGYTF. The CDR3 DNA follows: TGTGCCAGCAGTTACATTCGGGGGATCGGCTACACCTTC.